This passage covers 27 T cell receptor beta chains from one sample sequenced in a study of blood T cell repertoires in COVID-19. The assay was immunoSEQ multiplex PCR, and TCRdb's table has in-frame clones only and misses some. The sample contains about 180,000 clones, roughly nine tenths of which appear only once. The sequenced sample consisted of peripheral blood. The receptors shown here come from a woman under 40 with active or convalescent COVID-19.

CDR3 sequence: CSVVREGETQYF. The CDR3 DNA is TGCAGCGTAGTCAGGGAGGGGGAGACCCAGTACTTC. The chain combines TRBV29-1 with TRBJ2-5, with TRBD2 identical over 7 bases. The germline V gene has CDR1 SQVTM and CDR2 ANQGSEA. The CDR3 is 12 residues long. V was pared by 6 bases and J by 5 bases, with 6 bases of the junction left unmatched.

This chain connects TRBV2 to TRBJ1-2; perhaps TRBD1 as D (6 bases). CDR1 and CDR2 (germline): SNHLY, FYNNEI. The CDR3 contains 14 residues. The ends were cut back, 8 bases at V and 0 bases at J, with 13 bases in the middle. The CDR3 sequence is CASRLQGANYGYTF. CDR3 sequence (DNA): TGTGCCAGCCGACTACAGGGAGCTAACTATGGCTACACCTTC.

V usage is TRBV10-3 and J usage is TRBJ1-2; the D gene is possibly TRBD1 (5 bases). The ends were cut back, 2 bases at V and 4 bases at J, with 14 bases in the middle. This CDR3 is 15 amino acids long. The germline V gene has CDR1 ENHRY and CDR2 SYGVKD. CDR3 in amino acids: CAISEGATTTYGYTF. The DNA of the CDR3 is TGTGCCATCAGTGAGGGGGCGACAACTACCTATGGCTACACCTTC.

The V call is TRBV12-1, the J call TRBJ2-1; the table assigns TRBD1, which was not confirmed against the DNA. TRBV12-1 is deemed a pseudogene. This CDR3 region has 15 residues. CDR3 coding DNA: TGTGCCAGCAGCGTATTTTGGGCCAGGGACAATGAGCAGTTCTTC. Translating it yields CASSVFWARDNEQFF.

The rearrangement links TRBV7-9 to TRBJ2-7; 9 nucleotides match TRBD1. The CDR3 loop spans 15 amino acids. Losses at the gene ends were 1 base for V and 6 bases for J; bases not matched to a gene: 7. Looked up from germline, CDR1 is SEHNR and CDR2 is FQNEAQ (reference sequence). The CDR3 spells CASSLDGDRATEQYF. DNA of the CDR3: TGTGCCAGCAGCTTAGATGGGGACAGGGCCACCGAGCAGTACTTC.

This clone was recorded once. This sequence joins TRBV27 and TRBJ1-2; D might be TRBD1 (6 bases). This CDR3 comprises 15 residues. V was shortened by 6 bases and J by 3 bases, with 17 bases between the two germline ends. The V gene's germline CDR1 is MNHEY and CDR2 SMNVEV (reference sequence). Here the CDR3 reads CASSVQSGADYGYTF. The CDR3 DNA is TGTGCCAGCAGCGTACAGTCAGGGGCAGACTATGGCTACACCTTC.

V gene TRBV10-3 combines with J gene TRBJ2-2; TRBD2 might be the D (6 bases). The CDR3 loop spans 13 amino acids. Trimming stripped 8 bases from V and 2 bases from J, with 9 bases between. Germline CDR1 and CDR2: ENHRY and SYGVKD. CDR3 residues: CAIGGHNTGELFF. For the CDR3, the DNA is TGTGCCATCGGAGGGCATAACACCGGGGAGCTGTTTTTT.

This clone was recorded once. This sequence joins TRBV10-1 and TRBJ2-3; TRBD2 matches at 8 bases. Germline V lookup: CDR1 WNHNN, CDR2 SYGVQD (reference sequence). J gave up 4 bases and V 2 bases, and 8 bases lay outside the gene matches. The CDR3 spans 16 residues. Here the CDR3 DNA reads TGCGCCAGCAGTGAGGCGACTAGCGTCCGATCAGATACGCAGTATTTT. Its protein product is CASSEATSVRSDTQYF.

J is TRBJ1-1 and V is TRBV27; D call uncertain. This CDR3 comprises 16 residues. The ends were cut back, 3 bases at V and 0 bases at J, with 14 bases in the middle. Per the germline V gene, CDR1 is MNHEY and CDR2 is SMNVEV (reference sequence). Written as DNA, the CDR3 is TGTGCCAGCAGTTTCCGCAGATTTCAGATGAACACTGAAGCTTTCTTT. Translated, it gives CASSFRRFQMNTEAFF.

The V call is TRBV6-5, the J call TRBJ1-1; D might be TRBD1 (5 bases). The CDR3 runs to 13 residues. Germline lookup yields CDR1 MNHEY and CDR2 SVGAGI. Trimming left V 7 bases short and J 5 bases short, with 14 bases between. CDR3 nucleotides: TGTGCCAGCAATCGGGGGGGAGGGACTGAAGCTTTCTTT. Protein: CASNRGGGTEAFF.

This rearrangement joins TRBV19 to TRBJ1-4, with D possibly being TRBD1 (5 bases). The CDR3 runs to 13 residues. The ends were cut back, 7 bases at V and 8 bases at J, with 14 bases in the middle. CDR1 LNHDA and CDR2 SQIVND come from the germline V gene (reference sequence). The CDR3 is CASNEGVGEKLFF. The CDR3 DNA reads TGTGCCAGTAATGAAGGGGTTGGGGAAAAACTGTTTTTT.

The chain links TRBV5-1 to TRBJ1-1, with 9 positions matching TRBD1. V dropped 8 bases and J dropped 0; count of bases not matched to a gene: 5. Germline CDR1 is SGHRS and CDR2 is YFSETQ. This CDR3 has 14 residues. CDR3 DNA sequence: TGCGCCAGAGACAGGGGGTCGATGAACACTGAAGCTTTCTTT. Translation: CARDRGSMNTEAFF.

The chain is built from TRBV19 and TRBJ1-1; 9 bases fit TRBD1. The V and J ends lost 4 bases and 5 bases, in that order; junction bases with no gene match: 14. The CDR3 totals 17 residues. Germline V lookup: CDR1 LNHDA, CDR2 SQIVND (reference sequence). CDR3 in amino acids: CASSTFPGQGRRTEAFF. DNA of the CDR3: TGTGCCAGTAGTACCTTCCCGGGACAGGGCCGGCGGACTGAAGCTTTCTTT.

The J gene is TRBJ1-2, the V gene TRBV4-1; the D is unclear. V lost 0 bases, J lost 8 bases, and 19 bases lay in between. This CDR3 comprises 16 residues. Per the germline V gene, CDR1 is MGHRA and CDR2 is YSYEKL. The CDR3 here is CASSQDRLGKTEGYTF. The CDR3 nucleotides read TGCGCCAGCAGCCAAGATCGGCTGGGTAAGACGGAGGGCTACACCTTC.

This chain links TRBV20-1 with TRBJ1-2, with D uncertain. Trimming took off 3 bases at V and 6 bases at J, with 11 bases between the two ends. This CDR3 is 12 amino acids long. CDR1 and CDR2 from the germline V gene are DFQATT and SNEGSKA (reference sequence). CDR3 loop: CSASIGVDGYTF. In DNA, the CDR3 is TGCAGTGCTAGTATCGGGGTTGATGGCTACACCTTC.

This chain uses TRBV11-3 with TRBJ1-1, with 8 bases that match TRBD1. The CDR3 sequence is 12 residues long. The V and J ends lost 6 bases and 9 bases, in that order; junction bases with no gene match: 6. CDR1 SGHNT and CDR2 YENEEA come from the germline V gene. The CDR3 protein is CASSPGQGQAFF. CDR3 DNA: TGTGCCAGCAGTCCCGGACAGGGCCAAGCTTTCTTT. Complete variable domain (other parts from reference TRBV11-3 and TRBJ1-1): EAGVVQSPRYKIIEKKQPVAFWCNPISGHNTLYWYLQNLGQGPELLIRYENEEAVDDSQLPKDRFSAERLKGVDSTLKIQPAELGDSAVYLCASSPGQGQAFFGQGTRLTVV.

The chain uses TRBV4-1 and TRBJ2-1, with 12 bases identical to TRBD2. Germline CDR1 reads MGHRA; CDR2 reads YSYEKL. J was trimmed by 5 bases and V by 1 base; bases with no gene match: 3. CDR3 length: 16 residues. The CDR3 loop reads CASSQVGLAGNNEQFF. In DNA form, the CDR3 reads TGCGCCAGCAGCCAAGTCGGACTAGCGGGAAACAATGAGCAGTTCTTC.

The chain has TRBV27 and TRBJ2-3; 8 bases line up with TRBD2. The CDR3 spans 15 residues. J was trimmed by 4 bases and V by 6 bases; bases with no gene match: 9. CDR1 is MNHEY, CDR2 SMNVEV, per germline (reference sequence). CDR3 in DNA: TGTGCCAGCAGCCAAGGGACTAGTTACGCAGATACGCAGTATTTT. Translated, it gives CASSQGTSYADTQYF.

V usage is TRBV7-9 and J usage is TRBJ1-6; D uncertain. Germline V lookup: CDR1 SEHNR, CDR2 FQNEAQ (reference sequence). The length of the CDR3 is 14 residues. V was trimmed by 2 bases and J by 7 bases, leaving 9 bases between them. Written as DNA, the CDR3 is TGTGCCAGCAGCTTAAATGCGGGGAATTCACCCCTCCACTTT. Translated, it gives CASSLNAGNSPLHF.

The chain links TRBV6-5 to TRBJ2-5, with TRBD2 matching over 8 bases. Germline assignment: CDR1 MNHEY and CDR2 SVGAGI. The CDR3 sequence is 15 residues long. The junction had 8 bases not matched to a gene; V was cut back by 6 bases and J by 2 bases. CDR3 sequence: CASSATSAYQETQYF. For the CDR3, the DNA is TGTGCCAGCAGCGCGACTAGCGCCTATCAAGAGACCCAGTACTTC.

The J gene is TRBJ2-3, the V gene TRBV28, with D possibly matching TRBD2 (6 bases). Germline CDR1 is MDHEN and CDR2 is SYDVKM. The CDR3 runs 14 residues. Between the trimmed V and J ends, which lost 6 bases and 0 bases, there was a span of 10 bases. The CDR3 protein is CASRLAASTDTQYF. The DNA of the CDR3 is TGTGCCAGCAGACTAGCAGCAAGCACAGATACGCAGTATTTT.

V usage is TRBV2 and J usage is TRBJ1-4; the D gene is possibly TRBD1 (6 bases). This CDR3 is 14 amino acids long. V was clipped by 7 bases and J by 2 bases, with 11 bases between them. Germline V lookup: CDR1 SNHLY, CDR2 FYNNEI. The DNA of the CDR3 is TGTGCCAGCAAAAGACAGGTGACTAATGAAAAACTGTTTTTT. This sequence encodes CASKRQVTNEKLFF.

V is TRBV19 and J is TRBJ2-3, with 7 bases identical to TRBD1. This CDR3 is 15 amino acids long. Germline V gene data show CDR1 as LNHDA and CDR2 as SQIVND (reference sequence). V gave up 4 bases and J gave up 3 bases; unmatched junction bases: 7. CDR3 amino acids: CASSNRDRRTDTQYF. The CDR3 DNA sequence: TGTGCCAGTAGTAACCGGGACAGAAGAACAGATACGCAGTATTTT.

In nucleotides, the CDR3 is TGTGCCAGCTCACCGAGGACAGGGGATAATTCACCCCTCCACTTT. Residues: CASSPRTGDNSPLHF. The chain joins TRBV18 to TRBJ1-6, with TRBD1 matching over 9 bases. The germline gives CDR1 KGHSH, CDR2 LQKENI. This CDR3 is 15 amino acids long. After removal of 3 bases from V and 5 bases from J, the junction contained 2 bases not matched to a gene.

This chain uses TRBV10-3 with TRBJ2-7; 9 positions agree with TRBD2. V trimming: 2 bases; J trimming: 4 bases; junction bases outside the gene matches: 3. The V gene's germline CDR1 is ENHRY and CDR2 SYGVKD. This CDR3 comprises 14 residues. The CDR3 loop reads CAISETSGSYEQYF. In DNA, the CDR3 is TGTGCCATCAGTGAGACTAGCGGGTCTTACGAGCAGTACTTC.

The J gene is TRBJ2-3, the V gene TRBV5-1; 8 nucleotides line up with TRBD1. Unmatched junction bases numbered 4, after V lost 4 bases and J lost 0 bases. CDR3 length: 15 residues. CDR1 and CDR2 (germline): SGHRS, YFSETQ. In nucleotides, the CDR3 is TGCGCCAGCAGCCAGACAGGGGATAGCACAGATACGCAGTATTTT. Its protein product is CASSQTGDSTDTQYF. The full variable domain, rest sourced from reference TRBV5-1 and TRBJ2-3, is KAGVTQTPRYLIKTRGQQVTLSCSPISGHRSVSWYQQTPGQGLQFLFEYFSETQRNKGNFPGRFSGRQFSNSRSEMNVSTLELGDSALYLCASSQTGDSTDTQYFGPGTRLTVL.

V usage is TRBV24-1 and J usage is TRBJ2-3; the match to TRBD2 covers 9 bases. The CDR3 sequence is 14 residues long. Germline CDR1 KGHDR, CDR2 SFDVKD. The V gene end was trimmed by 5 bases and the J gene end by 1 base; junction bases not matched to a gene: 0. The CDR3 region has the DNA TGTGCCACCAGTGGACTAGCGGGCACAGATACGCAGTATTTT. It yields the protein CATSGLAGTDTQYF.